A single sample is the source of the 12 T cell receptor beta chains below, sequenced in a study of shared clonotypes between healthy human individuals. The data were produced by immunoSEQ multiplex PCR, yet TCRdb's version contains in-frame clones alone and is incomplete. The table records around 2,000,000 clones, roughly 95% of them present only once. Only CD45RO-negative cells positively selected for CCR7 counted as naive CD8 cells, so terminally differentiated effector memory CD45RA+ cells were excluded. Sequences were obtained from naive CD8+ T cells sorted from blood. The source of these receptors is a man younger than 30 in good health.

The V call is TRBV7-8, the J call TRBJ2-5, with 8 bases identical to TRBD1. After removal of 3 bases from V and 1 base from J, the junction contained 4 bases not matched to a gene. The germline CDR1 and CDR2 sequences are SGHVS and FQNEAQ. The CDR3 spans 15 residues. CDR3 loop: CASSFLTGAQETQYF. The CDR3 region has the DNA TGTGCCAGCAGCTTTTTGACAGGGGCCCAAGAGACCCAGTACTTC.

The chain joins TRBV2 to TRBJ1-5, with D perhaps TRBD1 (6 bases). V shed 5 bases and J shed 1 base, with 12 bases lying between them. CDR3 length: 15 residues. Looked up from germline, CDR1 is SNHLY and CDR2 is FYNNEI. The CDR3 spells CASSPLGGSNQPQHF. CDR3 coding DNA: TGTGCCAGCAGTCCCCTAGGGGGGAGCAATCAGCCCCAGCATTTT.

Comments on this clone: At the DNA level, this CDR3 is encoded by other sequences in the same sample as well. The chain employs TRBV4-1 and TRBJ2-7; the D is unclear. Trimming stripped 0 bases from V and 0 bases from J, with 9 bases between. The CDR3 covers 15 residues. Germline V gene sequence: CDR1 MGHRA, CDR2 YSYEKL. The CDR3 loop reads CASSQESGGSYEQYF. The CDR3 DNA sequence: TGCGCCAGCAGCCAAGAGTCTGGCGGCTCCTACGAGCAGTACTTC.

The genes are TRBV6-1 and TRBJ2-7, with TRBD2 matching 12 bases. Germline CDR1 is MNHNS and CDR2 is SASEGT. J gave up 3 bases and V 2 bases, and 2 bases lay outside the gene matches. The CDR3 totals 15 residues. CDR3 bases: TGTGCCAGCAGTGAATGGACTAGCGGGGACTACGAGCAGTACTTC. Protein sequence: CASSEWTSGDYEQYF.

The V gene is TRBV11-2, the J gene TRBJ2-7; D possibly matches TRBD1 or TRBD2 (5 bases each). Between the trimmed V and J ends, which lost 1 base and 0 bases, there was a span of 10 bases. Per germline, CDR1 SGHAT and CDR2 FQNNGV. The length of the CDR3 is 15 residues. CDR3 sequence: CASSLVAGTSYEQYF. The CDR3 region has the DNA TGTGCCAGCAGCTTAGTGGCAGGGACCTCCTACGAGCAGTACTTC.

In this sample, this clone turned up a few times. The DNA of the CDR3 is TGTGCCAGCAGCCCCCTCAGTAGGCTGGACTACGAGCAGTACTTC. It translates to CASSPLSRLDYEQYF. The V and J genes are TRBV7-2 and TRBJ2-7; D is unclear. V was cut by 5 bases and J by 3 bases, with 17 bases left in between. From germline, CDR1 is SGHTA and CDR2 FQGNSA. The CDR3 has 15 amino acids.

The chain recombines TRBV30 with TRBJ1-6; D not resolved. CDR1 and CDR2 (germline): GTSNPN, SVGIG (reference sequence). The CDR3 is made up of 12 amino acids. V was trimmed by 0 bases and J by 9 bases, leaving 6 bases between them. The CDR3 sequence is CAWSVEASPLHF. CDR3 sequence (DNA): TGTGCCTGGAGTGTAGAGGCTTCACCCCTCCACTTT.

CDR3 coding DNA: TGTGCCACCGCCCCCACCCCGGGGGGCCATACTGAAGCTTTCTTT. This codes for CATAPTPGGHTEAFF. The rearrangement links TRBV15 to TRBJ1-1, with a tentative D call TRBD1 (6 bases). The CDR3 sequence is 15 residues long. The germline V gene encodes CDR1 LNHNV and CDR2 YYDKDF (reference sequence). V lost 8 bases and J 5 bases, leaving 21 bases between the germline ends.

The chain carries TRBV7-8 and TRBJ1-4; D gene uncertain. Germline assignment: CDR1 SGHVS and CDR2 FQNEAQ. V was clipped by 1 base and J by 6 bases, with 18 bases between them. This CDR3 contains 17 residues. The CDR3 spells CASSLELIGKGYEKLFF. DNA of the CDR3: TGTGCCAGCAGCTTAGAGCTCATTGGGAAGGGCTATGAAAAACTGTTTTTT.

The chain uses TRBV2 and TRBJ2-3; the match to TRBD1 covers 8 bases. Trimming removed 6 bases from V and 4 bases from J; junction bases left unmatched: 6. This CDR3 is built from 14 residues. Looked up from germline, CDR1 is SNHLY and CDR2 is FYNNEI. The CDR3 DNA reads as TGTGCCAGCAGGGGGCCAGGGGGCGCAGATACGCAGTATTTT. Protein sequence: CASRGPGGADTQYF.

The chain couples TRBV28 to TRBJ1-5, with D possibly matching TRBD1 (5 bases). This CDR3 has 15 residues. The germline V and J ends were trimmed by 8 bases and 5 bases, with 19 bases remaining between them. CDR1 is MDHEN, CDR2 SYDVKM, per germline. CDR3 coding DNA: TGTGCCAGCTCGAGGCAGGGAGTCGAGTATCAGCCCCAGCATTTT. Its protein is CASSRQGVEYQPQHF. The full variable domain, completed using reference TRBV28 and TRBJ1-5, is DVKVTQSSRYLVKRTGEKVFLECVQDMDHENMFWYRQDPGLGLRLIYFSYDVKMKEKGDIPEGYSVSREKKERFSLILESASTNQTSMYLCASSRQGVEYQPQHFGDGTRLSIL.

This chain uses TRBV30 with TRBJ1-6, with 10 bases identical to TRBD1. V shed 2 bases and J 0 bases; nucleotides not matched to a gene: 4. The CDR3 is 17 amino acids. Per the germline V gene, CDR1 is GTSNPN and CDR2 is SVGIG (reference sequence). CDR3 coding DNA: TGTGCCTGGAGTAAGGGACAGGGGATCTCCTATAATTCACCCCTCCACTTT. Protein: CAWSKGQGISYNSPLHF.